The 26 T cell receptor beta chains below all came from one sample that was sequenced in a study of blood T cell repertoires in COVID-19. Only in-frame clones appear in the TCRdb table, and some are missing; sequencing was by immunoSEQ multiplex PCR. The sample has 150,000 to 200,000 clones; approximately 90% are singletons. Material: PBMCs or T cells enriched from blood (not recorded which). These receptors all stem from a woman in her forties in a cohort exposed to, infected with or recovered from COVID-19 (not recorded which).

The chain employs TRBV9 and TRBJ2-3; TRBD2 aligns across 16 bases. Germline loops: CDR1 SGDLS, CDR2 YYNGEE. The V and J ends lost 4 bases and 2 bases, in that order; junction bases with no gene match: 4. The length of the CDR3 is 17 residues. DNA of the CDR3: TGTGCCAGCAGCCTGGGACTAGCGGGGGGGTACACAGATACGCAGTATTTT. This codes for CASSLGLAGGYTDTQYF.

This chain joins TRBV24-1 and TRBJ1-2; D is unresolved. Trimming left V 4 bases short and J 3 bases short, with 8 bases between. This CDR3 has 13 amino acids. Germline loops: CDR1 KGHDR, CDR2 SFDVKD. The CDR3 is CATSDSGYYGYTF. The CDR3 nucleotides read TGTGCCACCAGTGACTCGGGTTACTATGGCTACACCTTC.

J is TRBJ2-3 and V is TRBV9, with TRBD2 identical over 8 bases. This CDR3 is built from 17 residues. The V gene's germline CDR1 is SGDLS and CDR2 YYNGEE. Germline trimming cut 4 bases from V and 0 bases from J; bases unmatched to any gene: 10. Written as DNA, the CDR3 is TGTGCCAGCAGCCCCGAAGCTCGCGGGAGGAGCACAGATACGCAGTATTTT. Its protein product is CASSPEARGRSTDTQYF. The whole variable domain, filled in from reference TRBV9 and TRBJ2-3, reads DSGVTQTPKHLITATGQRVTLRCSPRSGDLSVYWYQQSLDQGLQFLIQYYNGEERAKGNILERFSAQQFPDLHSELNLSSLELGDSALYFCASSPEARGRSTDTQYFGPGTRLTVL.

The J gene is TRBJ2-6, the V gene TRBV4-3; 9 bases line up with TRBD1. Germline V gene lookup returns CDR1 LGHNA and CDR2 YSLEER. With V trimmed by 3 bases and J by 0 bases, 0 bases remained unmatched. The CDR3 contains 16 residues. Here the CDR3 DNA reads TGCGCCAGCAGCCAGGACAGGGGCTCTGGGGCCAACGTCCTGACTTTC. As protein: CASSQDRGSGANVLTF.

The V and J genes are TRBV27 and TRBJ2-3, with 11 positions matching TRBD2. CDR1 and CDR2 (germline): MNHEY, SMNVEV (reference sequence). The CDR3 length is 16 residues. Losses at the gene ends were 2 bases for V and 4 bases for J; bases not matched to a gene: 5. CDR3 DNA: TGTGCCAGCAGTTTAACCGGGACTAGCGGCCCAGATACGCAGTATTTT. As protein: CASSLTGTSGPDTQYF.

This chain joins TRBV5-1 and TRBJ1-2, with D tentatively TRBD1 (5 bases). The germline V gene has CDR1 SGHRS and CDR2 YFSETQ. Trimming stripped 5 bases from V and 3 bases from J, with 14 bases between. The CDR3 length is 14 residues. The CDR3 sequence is CASRGVGEDYGYTF. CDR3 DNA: TGCGCCAGCAGAGGGGTAGGGGAGGACTATGGCTACACCTTC.

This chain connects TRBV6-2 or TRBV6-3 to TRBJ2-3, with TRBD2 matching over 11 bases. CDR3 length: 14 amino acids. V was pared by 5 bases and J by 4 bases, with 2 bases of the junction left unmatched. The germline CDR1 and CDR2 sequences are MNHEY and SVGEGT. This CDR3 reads CASSIAGGPDTQYF. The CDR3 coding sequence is TGTGCCAGCAGTATAGCGGGAGGGCCAGATACGCAGTATTTT.

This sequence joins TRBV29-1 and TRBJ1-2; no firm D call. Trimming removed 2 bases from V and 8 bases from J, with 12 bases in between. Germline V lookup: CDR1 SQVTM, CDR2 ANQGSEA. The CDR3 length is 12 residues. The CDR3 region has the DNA TGCAGCGTTGAAAAGTGGCGGCAGGGCTACACCTTC. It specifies CSVEKWRQGYTF.

CDR3 amino acids: CASSPRTGGLYEQFF. CDR3 DNA: TGTGCCAGCAGCCCTAGGACAGGGGGGTTGTATGAGCAGTTCTTC. The V and J genes are TRBV5-6 and TRBJ2-1, with 10 bases lining up with TRBD1. This CDR3 has 15 residues. CDR1 and CDR2 from the germline V gene are SGHDT and YYEEEE. Trimming at V came to 4 bases and at J to 8 bases, leaving 9 bases not matched to a gene.

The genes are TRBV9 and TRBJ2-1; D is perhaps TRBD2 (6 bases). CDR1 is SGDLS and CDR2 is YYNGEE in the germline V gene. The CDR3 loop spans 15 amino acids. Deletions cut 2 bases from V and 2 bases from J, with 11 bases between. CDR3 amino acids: CASSVSGLAYNEQFF. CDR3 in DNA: TGTGCCAGCAGCGTTAGCGGCCTTGCCTACAATGAGCAGTTCTTC.

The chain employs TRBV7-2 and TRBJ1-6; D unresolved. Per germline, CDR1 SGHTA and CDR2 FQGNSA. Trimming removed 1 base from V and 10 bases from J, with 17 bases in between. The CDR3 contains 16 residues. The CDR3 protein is CASSLGAGRIGSPLHF. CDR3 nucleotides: TGTGCCAGCAGCTTAGGAGCGGGAAGGATCGGGTCACCCCTCCACTTT.

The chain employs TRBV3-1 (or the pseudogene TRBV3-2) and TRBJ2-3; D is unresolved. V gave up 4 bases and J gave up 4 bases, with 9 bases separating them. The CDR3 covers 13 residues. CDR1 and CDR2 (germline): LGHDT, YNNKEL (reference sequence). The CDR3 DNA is TGTGCCAGCAGCCTCCTTAGTTCAGATACGCAGTATTTT. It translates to CASSLLSSDTQYF.

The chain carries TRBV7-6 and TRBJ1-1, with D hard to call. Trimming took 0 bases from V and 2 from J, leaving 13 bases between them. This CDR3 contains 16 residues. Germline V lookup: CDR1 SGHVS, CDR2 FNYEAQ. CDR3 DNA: TGTGCCAGCAGCTTAGCGCTATCCCCCCCAAACACTGAAGCTTTCTTT. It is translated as CASSLALSPPNTEAFF.

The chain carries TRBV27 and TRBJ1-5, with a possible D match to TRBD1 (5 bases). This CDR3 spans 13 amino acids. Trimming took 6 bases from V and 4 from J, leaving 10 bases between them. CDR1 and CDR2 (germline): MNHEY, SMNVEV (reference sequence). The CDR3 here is CASSQDRNQPQHF. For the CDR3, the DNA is TGTGCCAGCAGCCAAGACAGAAATCAGCCCCAGCATTTT.

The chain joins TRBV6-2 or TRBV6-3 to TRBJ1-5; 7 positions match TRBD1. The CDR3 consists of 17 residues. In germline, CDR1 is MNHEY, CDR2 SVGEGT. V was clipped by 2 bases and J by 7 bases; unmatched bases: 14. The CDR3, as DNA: TGTGCCAGCAGTTACCGACTGATAGACAGGGACATACAGCCCCAGCATTTT. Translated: CASSYRLIDRDIQPQHF.

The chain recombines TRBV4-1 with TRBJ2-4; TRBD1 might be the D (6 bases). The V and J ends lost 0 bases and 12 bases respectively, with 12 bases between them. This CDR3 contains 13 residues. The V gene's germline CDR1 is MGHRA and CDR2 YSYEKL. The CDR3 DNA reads TGCGCCAGCAGCCAAGAAGTTAAGGACAGTCAGTACTTC. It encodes CASSQEVKDSQYF.

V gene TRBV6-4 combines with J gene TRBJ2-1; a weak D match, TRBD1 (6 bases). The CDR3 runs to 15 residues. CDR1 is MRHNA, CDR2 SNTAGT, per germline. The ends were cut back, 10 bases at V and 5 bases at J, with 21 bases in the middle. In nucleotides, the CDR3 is TGTGCCACCTCGGCCCTAGGGGGTCGGGACAATGAGCAGTTCTTC. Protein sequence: CATSALGGRDNEQFF.

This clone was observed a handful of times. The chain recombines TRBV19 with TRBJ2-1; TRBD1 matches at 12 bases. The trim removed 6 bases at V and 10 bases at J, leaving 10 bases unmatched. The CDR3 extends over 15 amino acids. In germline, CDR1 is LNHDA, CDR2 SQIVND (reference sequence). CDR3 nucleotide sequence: TGTGCCAGTAGGCAGAAGGGACAGGGGGCGAGGGAGCAGTTCTTC. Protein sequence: CASRQKGQGAREQFF.

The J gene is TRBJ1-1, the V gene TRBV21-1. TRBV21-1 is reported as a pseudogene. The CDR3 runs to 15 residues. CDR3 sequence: CASSKGAAMNTEAFF. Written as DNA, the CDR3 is TGTGCCAGCAGCAAAGGCGCGGCCATGAACACTGAAGCTTTCTTT.

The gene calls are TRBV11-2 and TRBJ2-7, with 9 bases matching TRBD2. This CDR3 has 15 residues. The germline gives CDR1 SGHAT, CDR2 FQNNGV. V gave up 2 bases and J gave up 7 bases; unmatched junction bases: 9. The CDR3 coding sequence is TGTGCCAGCAGCTTAATAGGCGGGAGGGCCAGGGAGCAGTACTTC. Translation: CASSLIGGRAREQYF.

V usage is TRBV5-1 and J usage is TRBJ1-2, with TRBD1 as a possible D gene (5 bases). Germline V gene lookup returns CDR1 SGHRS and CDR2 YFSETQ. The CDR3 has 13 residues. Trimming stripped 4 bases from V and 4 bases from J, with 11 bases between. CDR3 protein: CASSPWGRYGYTF. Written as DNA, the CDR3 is TGCGCCAGCAGCCCCTGGGGCCGCTATGGCTACACCTTC.

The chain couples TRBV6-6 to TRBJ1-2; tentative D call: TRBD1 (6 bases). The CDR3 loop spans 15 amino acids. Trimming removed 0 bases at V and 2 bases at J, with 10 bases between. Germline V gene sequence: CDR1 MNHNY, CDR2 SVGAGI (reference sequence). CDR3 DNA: TGTGCCAGCAGTTACTCGAAGACAGGAAACTATGGCTACACCTTC. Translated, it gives CASSYSKTGNYGYTF.

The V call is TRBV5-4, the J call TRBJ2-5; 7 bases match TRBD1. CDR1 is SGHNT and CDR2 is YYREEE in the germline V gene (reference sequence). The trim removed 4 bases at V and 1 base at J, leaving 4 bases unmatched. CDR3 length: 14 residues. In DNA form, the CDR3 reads TGTGCCAGCAGCCGGAGACAGGGCCAAGAGACCCAGTACTTC. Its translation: CASSRRQGQETQYF.

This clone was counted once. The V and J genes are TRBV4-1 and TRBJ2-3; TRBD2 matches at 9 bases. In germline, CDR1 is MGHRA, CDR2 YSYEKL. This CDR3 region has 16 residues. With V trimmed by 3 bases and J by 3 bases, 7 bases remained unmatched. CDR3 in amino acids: CASSHPLAGVTDTQYF. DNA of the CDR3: TGCGCCAGCAGCCATCCATTAGCGGGGGTGACAGATACGCAGTATTTT.

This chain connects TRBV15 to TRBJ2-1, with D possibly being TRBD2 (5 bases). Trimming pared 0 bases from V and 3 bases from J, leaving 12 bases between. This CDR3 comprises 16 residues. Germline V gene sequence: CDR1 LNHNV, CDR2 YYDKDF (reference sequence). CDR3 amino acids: CATSRDGKRFYNEQFF. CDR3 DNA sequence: TGTGCCACCAGCAGAGATGGAAAGCGGTTCTACAATGAGCAGTTCTTC.

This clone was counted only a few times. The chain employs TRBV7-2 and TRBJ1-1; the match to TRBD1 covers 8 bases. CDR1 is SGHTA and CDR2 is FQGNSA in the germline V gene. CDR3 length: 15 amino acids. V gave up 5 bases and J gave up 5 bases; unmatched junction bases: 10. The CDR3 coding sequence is TGTGCCAGCAGCCTCGGGGCAGGGGGCCAAACTGAAGCTTTCTTT. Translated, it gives CASSLGAGGQTEAFF.